These T cell receptor beta chains were read from a single sample in a study of vaccination and CD4 T cells after COVID-19. MiXCR, run by TCRdb on the PCR reads, gives a single entry per CDR3 protein. The sample has some 4,300 distinct CDR3 sequences; roughly three quarters are singletons. Which antigens these TCRs recognize remains unknown. The sequencing input was CD4+ T cells from blood, cultured in vitro. The receptors were gathered from a human donor who had recovered from COVID-19. CDR3s include the opening cysteine and the closing phenylalanine or tryptophan. D genes are given only for firm matches. Not every row has a clone size; where given, it reads once, few, many or a size class.

j_gene | v_gene | abundance | d_gene | CDR3aa | CDR3nt
TRBJ1-1 | TRBV20-1 | . | . | CSARGWGRLKAFF | TGCAGTGCTAGAGGGTGGGGGCGTCTAAAAGCTTTCTTT
TRBJ2-7 | TRBV15 | . | . | CATSRVPNEQYF | TGTGCCACCAGCAGAGTCCCTAACGAGCAGTACTTC
TRBJ1-1 | TRBV4-1 | . | . | CASSQPGRLPEAFF | TGCGCCAGCAGCCAACCGGGACGGCTACCTGAAGCTTTCTTT
TRBJ2-5 | TRBV20-1 | . | TRBD2 | CSATTGTSGIHVSETQYF | TGCAGTGCCACAACCGGGACTAGCGGGATCCATGTGTCGGAGACCCAGTACTTC
TRBJ1-5 | TRBV4-1 | . | . | CASSLGGGQPQHF | TGCGCCAGCAGCCTCGGGGGGGGCCAGCCCCAGCATTTT
TRBJ1-6 | TRBV20-1 | . | TRBD1 | CSARDGRQGANSPLHF | TGCAGTGCTAGAGATGGGAGACAGGGCGCGAATTCACCCCTCCACTTT
TRBJ2-6 | TRBV27 | . | . | CASSEYGKGSGANVLTF | TGTGCCAGCAGCGAATACGGGAAGGGGTCTGGGGCCAACGTCCTGACTTTC
TRBJ1-1 | TRBV6-4 | few | . | CASSDPPAGEGRGAFF | TGTGCCAGCAGTGACCCTCCTGCGGGGGAGGGCCGCGGCGCTTTCTTT
TRBJ2-7 | TRBV6-5 | . | TRBD2 | CASSYGRESDEQYF | TGTGCCAGCAGTTACGGGAGGGAATCTGACGAGCAGTACTTC
TRBJ2-5 | TRBV11-2 | . | TRBD2 | CASSLGGGAETQYF | TGTGCCAGCAGCTTAGGCGGGGGGGCGGAGACCCAGTACTTC
TRBJ1-2 | TRBV20-1 | . | TRBD1 | CSAIQGAYGYTF | TGCAGTGCTATACAGGGGGCCTATGGCTACACCTTC
TRBJ1-6 | TRBV20-1 | . | TRBD1 | CSARGGRTGPAPLHF | TGCAGTGCTAGAGGGGGACGGACAGGACCGGCACCCCTCCACTTT
TRBJ1-1 | TRBV7-3 | . | . | CASSFGGLNTEAFF | TGTGCCAGCAGCTTCGGTGGGCTGAACACTGAAGCTTTCTTT
TRBJ2-1 | TRBV7-6 | . | TRBD2 | CASSLLLAGKSHEQFF | TGTGCCAGCTCCCTCCTTCTAGCGGGCAAATCTCATGAGCAGTTCTTC
TRBJ2-5 | TRBV7-3 | . | . | CASSQTRGGETQYF | TGTGCCAGCAGCCAAACAAGGGGTGGGGAGACCCAGTACTTC
TRBJ1-5 | TRBV20-1 | few | . | CSASGRDNRYSNQPQHF | TGCAGTGCTAGTGGCCGGGACAACCGTTATAGCAATCAGCCCCAGCATTTT
TRBJ1-5 | TRBV20-1 | . | . | CSARGDRNQPQHF | TGCAGTGCCAGGGGAGATCGCAATCAGCCCCAGCATTTT
TRBJ2-5 | TRBV7-3 | . | . | CASSLNPEETQYF | TGTGCCAGCAGCTTAAACCCCGAAGAGACCCAGTACTTC
TRBJ1-3 | TRBV20-1 | once | . | CSARRRADSGNTIYF | TGCAGTGCTAGACGCCGGGCGGACTCTGGAAACACCATATATTTT
TRBJ2-7 | TRBV6-1 | . | TRBD1 | CASRTGGSYEQYF | TGTGCCAGCAGAACAGGGGGCTCCTACGAGCAGTACTTC
TRBJ1-1 | TRBV19 | . | TRBD1 | CASRYSTGTIQSPEAFF | TGTGCCAGTAGGTACTCGACAGGGACCATCCAGTCGCCTGAAGCTTTCTTT
TRBJ1-5 | TRBV4-1 | . | . | CASSQVLGSNQPQHF | TGCGCCAGCAGCCAAGTGTTAGGGAGCAATCAGCCCCAGCATTTT
TRBJ2-7 | TRBV20-1 | . | . | CSASTGLRLSYEQYF | TGCAGTGCTAGTACGGGGTTACGGCTTTCCTACGAGCAGTACTTC
TRBJ2-1 | TRBV7-2 | . | . | CASRAAITFGEQFF | TGTGCCAGCAGGGCCGCCATAACCTTTGGTGAGCAGTTCTTC
TRBJ2-5 | TRBV11-2 | few | TRBD1 | CASSLAGTGPQETQYF | TGTGCCAGCAGCTTAGCAGGGACAGGCCCACAAGAGACCCAGTACTTC
TRBJ1-1 | TRBV7-9 | . | . | CASSPSGQDQAFF | TGTGCCAGCAGCCCTAGCGGGCAGGACCAAGCTTTCTTT
TRBJ2-1 | TRBV9 | . | . | CASSVGSVPYNEQFF | TGTGCCAGCAGCGTAGGTAGCGTACCCTACAATGAGCAGTTCTTC
TRBJ1-2 | TRBV5-5 | few | . | CASSLASGSAYSYTF | TGTGCCAGCAGCTTGGCCAGCGGTTCAGCATACAGCTACACCTTC
TRBJ1-3 | TRBV20-1 | . | . | CSARSPSGNTIYF | TGCAGTGCGCGGAGTCCCTCTGGAAACACCATATATTTT
TRBJ2-2 | TRBV5-4 | . | . | CASSSETGELFF | TGTGCCAGCAGCTCCGAAACCGGGGAGCTGTTTTTT
TRBJ1-2 | TRBV27 | once | . | CASSFKQGDGYTF | TGTGCCAGCAGTTTTAAGCAGGGAGATGGCTACACCTTC
TRBJ1-2 | TRBV11-2 | large | . | CASSLLSHAAGYGYTF | TGTGCCAGCAGCTTACTTAGTCATGCGGCCGGCTATGGCTACACCTTC
TRBJ1-1 | TRBV7-9 | . | . | CASSYYGNTEAFF | TGTGCCAGCAGCTACTACGGGAACACTGAAGCTTTCTTT
TRBJ1-2 | TRBV7-9 | once | . | CASGPPFEGYTF | TGTGCCAGCGGGCCACCTTTCGAGGGCTACACCTTC
TRBJ2-7 | TRBV12-3/TRBV12-4 | . | . | CASSFRVGVRNEQYF | TGTGCCAGCAGTTTTAGGGTCGGGGTTAGGAACGAGCAGTACTTC
TRBJ2-5 | TRBV2 | . | . | CASSTSAGKTQYF | TGTGCCAGCAGTACCTCGGCCGGGAAGACCCAGTACTTC
TRBJ1-2 | TRBV7-9 | . | . | CASSQNQGPYGYTF | TGTGCCAGCAGCCAAAATCAGGGGCCCTATGGCTACACCTTC
TRBJ2-3 | TRBV6-1 | . | TRBD1 | CASSHRGSDTQYF | TGTGCCAGCAGCCACAGGGGTTCAGATACGCAGTATTTT
TRBJ2-5 | TRBV5-1 | . | . | CASRLGGIKETQYF | TGCGCCAGCAGATTAGGAGGGATAAAGGAGACCCAGTACTTC
TRBJ1-5 | TRBV15 | . | . | CATSRKGIQPQHF | TGTGCCACCAGCAGAAAGGGGATTCAGCCCCAGCATTTT
TRBJ2-7 | TRBV20-1 | . | . | CSARGGLSYEQYF | TGCAGTGCTAGAGGGGGACTTTCCTACGAGCAGTACTTC
TRBJ2-2 | TRBV20-1 | . | . | CSAANDKPGELFF | TGCAGTGCTGCTAATGACAAGCCCGGGGAGCTGTTTTTT
TRBJ1-5 | TRBV19 | . | . | CASSIGHGTNQPQHF | TGTGCCAGTAGTATCGGGCACGGAACTAATCAGCCCCAGCATTTT
TRBJ1-5 | TRBV10-3 | few | . | CAISEGHQPQHF | TGTGCCATCAGTGAGGGCCATCAGCCCCAGCATTTT
TRBJ2-7 | TRBV20-1 | few | . | CSAVGYYEQYF | TGCAGTGCTGTAGGTTACTACGAGCAGTACTTC
TRBJ1-2 | TRBV6-5 | . | . | CASSYLQANYGYTF | TGTGCCAGCAGTTACCTACAGGCTAACTATGGCTACACCTTC
TRBJ1-1 | TRBV7-9 | . | . | CASSLGRRAFF | TGTGCCAGCAGCTTAGGTCGCCGAGCTTTCTTT
TRBJ1-1 | TRBV7-9 | . | TRBD1 | CASSFGGQGVEAFF | TGTGCCAGCAGCTTCGGGGGACAGGGGGTTGAAGCTTTCTTT
TRBJ2-5 | TRBV7-3 | . | . | CASSGGAEETQYF | TGTGCCAGCAGCGGGGGGGCCGAAGAGACCCAGTACTTC
TRBJ2-5 | TRBV20-1 | few | TRBD1 | CSAEQGYQETQYF | TGCAGTGCTGAACAGGGGTACCAAGAGACCCAGTACTTC
TRBJ2-5 | TRBV7-7 | . | TRBD1 | CASSPGTGVVETQYF | TGTGCTAGCAGCCCGGGGACAGGGGTTGTAGAGACCCAGTACTTC
TRBJ1-5 | TRBV27 | . | TRBD1 | CASSPGGDNQPQHF | TGTGCCAGCAGTCCAGGGGGGGACAATCAGCCCCAGCATTTT
TRBJ1-5 | TRBV15 | . | . | CATSRDIRGGRNQPQHF | TGTGCCACCAGCAGAGATATTCGGGGGGGACGCAATCAGCCCCAGCATTTT